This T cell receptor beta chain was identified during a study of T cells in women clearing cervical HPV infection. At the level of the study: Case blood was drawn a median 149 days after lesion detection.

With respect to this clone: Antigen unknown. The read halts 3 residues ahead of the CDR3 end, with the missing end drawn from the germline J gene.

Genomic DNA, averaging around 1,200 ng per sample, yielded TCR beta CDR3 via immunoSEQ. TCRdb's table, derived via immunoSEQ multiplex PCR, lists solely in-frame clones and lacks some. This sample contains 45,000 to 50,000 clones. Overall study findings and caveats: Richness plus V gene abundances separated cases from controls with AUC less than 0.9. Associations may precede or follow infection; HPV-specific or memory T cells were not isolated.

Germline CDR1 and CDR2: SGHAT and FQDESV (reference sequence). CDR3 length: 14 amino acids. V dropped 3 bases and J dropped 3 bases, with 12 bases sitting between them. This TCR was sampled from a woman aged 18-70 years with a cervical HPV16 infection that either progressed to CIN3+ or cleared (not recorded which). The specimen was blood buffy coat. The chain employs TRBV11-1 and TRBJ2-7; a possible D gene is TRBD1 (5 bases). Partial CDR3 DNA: TGTGCCAGCAGCTTGACGGCAGGACACTACGAG. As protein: CASSLTAGHYE. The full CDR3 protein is CASSLTAGHYEQYF.